This entry describes one T cell receptor (beta chain). The target antigen is unknown. This entry belongs to a study of cytomegalovirus exposure and HLA in healthy donors. Only in-frame clones appear in the TCRdb table, and some are missing; sequencing was by immunoSEQ multiplex PCR. The repertoire includes 100,000 to 150,000 clones, about 91% of them detected once, and about 1% sits in the top ten. This CDR3 has 17 amino acids. Study-wide points: In vitro checks showed that three CMV-associated chains really do target CMV antigens. High sensitivity and specificity were reportedly achieved when the classifier diagnosed cytomegalovirus status. First-cohort TCR clusters were later found to tend to co-occur in the approximately 120 validation repertoires. The study found most TCR sequences rare, yet found some public TCRs in many donors.

This rearrangement joins TRBV21-1 to TRBJ2-3; TRBD2 was called by the table and not checked on the DNA. TRBV21-1 is given as a pseudogene. The TCR was taken from a woman between 18 and 30 years old in good health and CMV-seronegative. What was sequenced was PBMCs. In DNA, the CDR3 is TGTGCCAGCAGCATAATGGGGACTAAGAGACACACGGATACGCAGTATTTT. It encodes CASSIMGTKRHTDTQYF.